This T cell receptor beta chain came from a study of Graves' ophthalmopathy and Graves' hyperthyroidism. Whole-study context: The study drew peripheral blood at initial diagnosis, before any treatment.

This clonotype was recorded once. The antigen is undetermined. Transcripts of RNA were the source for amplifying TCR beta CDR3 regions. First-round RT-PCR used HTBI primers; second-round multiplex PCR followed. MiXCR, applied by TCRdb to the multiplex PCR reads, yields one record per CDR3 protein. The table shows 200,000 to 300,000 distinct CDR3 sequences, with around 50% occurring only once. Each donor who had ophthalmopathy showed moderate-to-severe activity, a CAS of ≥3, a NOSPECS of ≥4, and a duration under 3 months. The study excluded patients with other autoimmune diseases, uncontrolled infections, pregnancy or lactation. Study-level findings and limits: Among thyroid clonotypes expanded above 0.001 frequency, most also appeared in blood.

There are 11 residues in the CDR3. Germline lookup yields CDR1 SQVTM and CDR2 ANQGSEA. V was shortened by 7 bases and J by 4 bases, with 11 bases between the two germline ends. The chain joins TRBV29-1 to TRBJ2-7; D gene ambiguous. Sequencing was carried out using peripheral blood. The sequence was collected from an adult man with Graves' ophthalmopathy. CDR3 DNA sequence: TGCAGCGCCGGGCTACTTTACGAGCAGTACTTC. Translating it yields CSAGLLYEQYF.